The sequence of this T cell receptor beta chain was determined in a study of control samples from healthy donors and cancer patients. The junction had 7 bases not matched to a gene; V was cut back by 4 bases and J by 5 bases. CDR3 length: 15 amino acids. Germline values: CDR1 SGHAT, CDR2 FQNNGV. Sequenced by immunoSEQ multiplex PCR; TCRdb stores in-frame clones only, minus some. The sample lists around 190,000 clones, approximately 94% occurring once. Sequenced material: blood. The source of this sequence is a man under 40 in good health. The J gene is TRBJ2-1, the V gene TRBV11-2; 8 bases align to TRBD1. In DNA form, the CDR3 reads TGTGCCAGCAGCTCCGGACAGGGTTACGACAATGAGCAGTTCTTC. Protein: CASSSGQGYDNEQFF.